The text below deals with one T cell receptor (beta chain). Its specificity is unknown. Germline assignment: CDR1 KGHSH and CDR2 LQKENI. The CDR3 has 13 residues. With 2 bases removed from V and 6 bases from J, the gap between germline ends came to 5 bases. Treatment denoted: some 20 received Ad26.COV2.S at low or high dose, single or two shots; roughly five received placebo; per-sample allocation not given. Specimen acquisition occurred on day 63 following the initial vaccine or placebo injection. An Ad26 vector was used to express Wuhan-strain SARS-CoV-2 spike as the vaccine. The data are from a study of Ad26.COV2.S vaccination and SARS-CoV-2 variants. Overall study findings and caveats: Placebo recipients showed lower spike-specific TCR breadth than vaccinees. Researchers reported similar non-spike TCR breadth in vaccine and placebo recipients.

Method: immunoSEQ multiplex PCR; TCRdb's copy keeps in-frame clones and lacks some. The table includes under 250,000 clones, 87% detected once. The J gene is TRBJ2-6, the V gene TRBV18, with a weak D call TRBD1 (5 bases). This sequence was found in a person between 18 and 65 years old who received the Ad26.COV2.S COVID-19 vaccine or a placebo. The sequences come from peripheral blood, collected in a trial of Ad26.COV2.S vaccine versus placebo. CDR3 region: CASSPGQANVLTF. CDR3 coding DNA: TGTGCCAGCTCACCAGGACAGGCCAACGTCCTGACTTTC.